The source of this T cell receptor beta chain is a study of neurological immune-mediated disorders. The controls, all healthy individuals, were blood bank volunteers in Maryland, USA. The unsorted libraries had their origin in 2 million PBMCs stored at -80 C. By 5'RACE with 10-nucleotide random UMIs, the cDNA was made. TCRdb re-analysed the 5' RACE reads in MiXCR, keeping a single row per CDR3 protein. Among tens of thousands of distinct CDR3 sequences listed, roughly 13% were seen once. The V end lost 2 bases, the J end lost 1 base, and 8 bases lay between the germline ends. The CDR3 runs to 14 residues. Germline V gene sequence: CDR1 MDHEN, CDR2 SYDVKM. This clonotype came up many times.

The material sequenced was PBMCs. This sequence joins TRBV28 and TRBJ1-1; D not certain. The sequence came from a female donor in good health. CDR3 in amino acids: CASSLVQTNTEAFF. The CDR3 coding sequence is TGTGCCAGCAGTTTAGTACAGACGAACACTGAAGCTTTCTTT. Looking up the rest from reference TRBV28 and TRBJ1-1 gives the full variable domain: DVKVTQSSRYLVKRTGEKVFLECVQDMDHENMFWYRQDPGLGLRLIYFSYDVKMKEKGDIPEGYSVSREKKERFSLILESASTNQTSMYLCASSLVQTNTEAFFGQGTRLTVV.